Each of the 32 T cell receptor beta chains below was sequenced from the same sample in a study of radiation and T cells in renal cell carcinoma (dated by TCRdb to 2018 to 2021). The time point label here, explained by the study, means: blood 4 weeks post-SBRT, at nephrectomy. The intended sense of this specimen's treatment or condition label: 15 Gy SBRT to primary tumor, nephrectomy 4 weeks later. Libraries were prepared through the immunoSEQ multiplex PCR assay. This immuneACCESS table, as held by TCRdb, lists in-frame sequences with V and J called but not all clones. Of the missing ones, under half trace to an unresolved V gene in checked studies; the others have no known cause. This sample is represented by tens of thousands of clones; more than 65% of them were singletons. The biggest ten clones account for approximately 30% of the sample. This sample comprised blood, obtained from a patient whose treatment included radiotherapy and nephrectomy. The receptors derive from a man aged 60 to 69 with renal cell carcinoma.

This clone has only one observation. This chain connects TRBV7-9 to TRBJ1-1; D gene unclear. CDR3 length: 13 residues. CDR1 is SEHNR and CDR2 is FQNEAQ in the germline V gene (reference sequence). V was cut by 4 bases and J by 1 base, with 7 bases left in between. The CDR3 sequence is CASSSPGNTEAFF. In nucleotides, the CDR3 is TGTGCCAGCAGCTCACCAGGGAACACTGAAGCTTTCTTT. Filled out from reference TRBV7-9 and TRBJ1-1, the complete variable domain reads DTGVSQNPRHKITKRGQNVTFRCDPISEHNRLYWYRQTLGQGPEFLTYFQNEAQLEKSRLLSDRFSAERPKGSFSTLEIQRTEQGDSAMYLCASSSPGNTEAFFGQGTRLTVV.

The CDR3 loop is CASSLFNGNTEAFF. CDR3 bases: TGTGCCAGCAGCTTATTCAACGGAAACACTGAAGCTTTCTTT. The rearrangement links TRBV7-8 to TRBJ1-1, with D hard to call. Per the germline V gene, CDR1 is SGHVS and CDR2 is FQNEAQ. The ends were cut back, 2 bases at V and 2 bases at J, with 9 bases in the middle. This CDR3 comprises 14 residues.

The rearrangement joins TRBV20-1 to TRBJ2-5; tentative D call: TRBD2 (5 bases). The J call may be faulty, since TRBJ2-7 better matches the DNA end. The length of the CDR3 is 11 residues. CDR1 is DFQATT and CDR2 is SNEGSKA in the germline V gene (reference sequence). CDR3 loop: CSAEGSYEQYF. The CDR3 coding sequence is TGCAGTGCTGAGGGCTCCTACGAGCAGTACTTC.

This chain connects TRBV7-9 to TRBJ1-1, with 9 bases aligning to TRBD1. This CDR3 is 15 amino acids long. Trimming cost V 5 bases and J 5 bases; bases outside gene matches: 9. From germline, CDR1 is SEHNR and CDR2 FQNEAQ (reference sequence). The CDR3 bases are TGTGCCAGCAGCCCCCGGGGACAGGGAAAAACTGAAGCTTTCTTT. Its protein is CASSPRGQGKTEAFF.

DNA of the CDR3: TGTGCCAGTAGGCTAGGGAGTCGGCAGGGGTACGAGCAGTACTTC. Translation gives CASRLGSRQGYEQYF. V and J are TRBV19 and TRBJ2-7, with D tentatively TRBD1 (6 bases). V lost 6 bases and J lost 4, with 19 bases in between. Germline CDR1 is LNHDA and CDR2 is SQIVND (reference sequence). The CDR3 spans 15 residues.

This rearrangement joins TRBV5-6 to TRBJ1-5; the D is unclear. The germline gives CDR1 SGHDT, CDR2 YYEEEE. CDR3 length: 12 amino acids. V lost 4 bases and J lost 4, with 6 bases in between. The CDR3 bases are TGTGCCAGCAGCCGGTGGAATCAGCCCCAGCATTTT. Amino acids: CASSRWNQPQHF.

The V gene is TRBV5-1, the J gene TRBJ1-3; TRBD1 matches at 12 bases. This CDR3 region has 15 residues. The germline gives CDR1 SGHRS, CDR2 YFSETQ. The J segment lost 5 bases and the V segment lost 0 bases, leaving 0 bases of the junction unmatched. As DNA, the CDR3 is TGCGCCAGCAGCTTGGGGGACAGGGGGCGAAACACCATATATTTT. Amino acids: CASSLGDRGRNTIYF.

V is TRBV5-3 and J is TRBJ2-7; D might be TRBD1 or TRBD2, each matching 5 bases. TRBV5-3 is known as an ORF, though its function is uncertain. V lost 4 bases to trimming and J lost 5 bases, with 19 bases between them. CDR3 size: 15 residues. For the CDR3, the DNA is TGTGCCAGAAGCAAAGGGACCGATGGTGGCCACGAGCAGTACTTC. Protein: CARSKGTDGGHEQYF.

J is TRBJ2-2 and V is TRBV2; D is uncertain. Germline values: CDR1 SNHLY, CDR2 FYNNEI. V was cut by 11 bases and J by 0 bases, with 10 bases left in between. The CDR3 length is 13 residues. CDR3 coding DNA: TGTGCCCACATCCCGCCGAACACCGGGGAGCTGTTTTTT. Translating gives CAHIPPNTGELFF.

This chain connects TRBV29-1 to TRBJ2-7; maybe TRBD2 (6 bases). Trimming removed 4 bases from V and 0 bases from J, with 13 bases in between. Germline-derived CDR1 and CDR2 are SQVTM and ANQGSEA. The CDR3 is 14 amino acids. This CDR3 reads CSVGTSSFSYEQYF. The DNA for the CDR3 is TGCAGCGTTGGCACTAGCTCCTTCTCCTACGAGCAGTACTTC.

CDR3 loop: CAISPQLAGPYEQYF. The CDR3 DNA sequence: TGTGCCATCAGCCCCCAACTAGCGGGGCCCTACGAGCAGTACTTC. The J gene is TRBJ2-7, the V gene TRBV10-3, with 10 bases fitting TRBD2. Germline assignment: CDR1 ENHRY and CDR2 SYGVKD. V was clipped by 6 bases and J by 2 bases; unmatched bases: 7. The CDR3 spans 15 residues.

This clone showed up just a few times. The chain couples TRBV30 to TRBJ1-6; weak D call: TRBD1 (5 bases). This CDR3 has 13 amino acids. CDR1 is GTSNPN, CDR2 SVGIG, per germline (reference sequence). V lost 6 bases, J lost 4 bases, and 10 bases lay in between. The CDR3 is CACRGEYNSPLHF. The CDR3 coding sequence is TGTGCCTGCCGGGGGGAGTATAATTCACCCCTCCACTTT.

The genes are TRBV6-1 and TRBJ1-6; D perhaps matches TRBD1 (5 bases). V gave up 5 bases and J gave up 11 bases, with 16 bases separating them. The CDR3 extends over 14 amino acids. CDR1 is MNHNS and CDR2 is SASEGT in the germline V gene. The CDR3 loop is CASSIQEGGTPLHF. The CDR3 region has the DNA TGTGCCAGCAGTATACAGGAGGGCGGGACACCCCTCCACTTT.

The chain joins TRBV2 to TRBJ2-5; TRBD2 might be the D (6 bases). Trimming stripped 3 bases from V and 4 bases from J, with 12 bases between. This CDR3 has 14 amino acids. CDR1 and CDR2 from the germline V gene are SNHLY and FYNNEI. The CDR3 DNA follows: TGTGCCAGCAGTGAGAACCGGGACTCAGAGACCCAGTACTTC. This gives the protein CASSENRDSETQYF.

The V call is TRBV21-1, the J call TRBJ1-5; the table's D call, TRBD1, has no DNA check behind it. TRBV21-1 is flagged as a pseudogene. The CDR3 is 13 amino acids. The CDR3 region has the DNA TGTGCCAGCAGCATTAGGGGGCCTCAGCCCCAGCATTTT. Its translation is CASSIRGPQPQHF.

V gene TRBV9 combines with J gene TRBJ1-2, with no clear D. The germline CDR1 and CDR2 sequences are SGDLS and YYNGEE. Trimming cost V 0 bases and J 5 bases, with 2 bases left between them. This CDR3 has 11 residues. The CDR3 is CASSVGYGYTF. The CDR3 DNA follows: TGTGCCAGCAGCGTAGGGTATGGCTACACCTTC.

The CDR3 here is CASSESQNTEAFF. DNA of the CDR3: TGCGCCAGCAGTGAGTCGCAGAACACTGAAGCTTTCTTT. The chain uses TRBV10-2 and TRBJ1-1; D ambiguous. Trimming removed 0 bases from V and 1 base from J, with 3 bases in between. Germline V gene data show CDR1 as WSHSY and CDR2 as SAAADI. This CDR3 spans 13 amino acids.

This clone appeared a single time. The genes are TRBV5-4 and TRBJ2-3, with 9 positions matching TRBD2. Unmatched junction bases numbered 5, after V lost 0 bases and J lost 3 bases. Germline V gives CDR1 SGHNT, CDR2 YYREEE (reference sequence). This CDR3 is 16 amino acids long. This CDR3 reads CASSLDLAGLTDTQYF. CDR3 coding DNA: TGTGCCAGCAGCTTGGATCTAGCGGGGTTGACAGATACGCAGTATTTT.

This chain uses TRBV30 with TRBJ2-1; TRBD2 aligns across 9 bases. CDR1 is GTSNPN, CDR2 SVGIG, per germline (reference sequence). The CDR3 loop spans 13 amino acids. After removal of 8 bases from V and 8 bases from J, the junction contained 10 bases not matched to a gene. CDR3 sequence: CAAGGREGYEQFF. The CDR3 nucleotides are TGTGCCGCCGGCGGGAGGGAGGGTTATGAGCAGTTCTTC.

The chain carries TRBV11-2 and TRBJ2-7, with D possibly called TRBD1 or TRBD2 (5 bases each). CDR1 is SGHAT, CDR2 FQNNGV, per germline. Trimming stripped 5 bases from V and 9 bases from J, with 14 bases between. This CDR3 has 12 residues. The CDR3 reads CASSPGRRAQYF. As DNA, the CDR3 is TGTGCCAGCAGCCCGGGACGGAGAGCGCAGTACTTC.

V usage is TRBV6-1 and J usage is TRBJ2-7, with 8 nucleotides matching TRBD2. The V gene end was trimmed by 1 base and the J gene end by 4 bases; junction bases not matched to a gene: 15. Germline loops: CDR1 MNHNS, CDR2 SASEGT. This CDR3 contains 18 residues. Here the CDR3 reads CASSEGTYIFGRVYEQYF. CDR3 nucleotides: TGTGCCAGCAGTGAAGGGACTTATATCTTCGGGAGGGTATACGAGCAGTACTTC.

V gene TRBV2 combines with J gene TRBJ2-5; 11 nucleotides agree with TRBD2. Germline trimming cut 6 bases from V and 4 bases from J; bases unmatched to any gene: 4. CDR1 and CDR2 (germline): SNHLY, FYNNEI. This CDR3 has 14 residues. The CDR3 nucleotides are TGTGCCAGCAGCCAGACTAGCGGGATAGAGACCCAGTACTTC. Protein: CASSQTSGIETQYF.

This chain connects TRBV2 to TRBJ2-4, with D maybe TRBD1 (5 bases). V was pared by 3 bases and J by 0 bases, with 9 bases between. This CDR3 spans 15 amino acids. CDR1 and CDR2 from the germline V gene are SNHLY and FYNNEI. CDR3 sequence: CASSDRVLAKNIQYF. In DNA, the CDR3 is TGTGCCAGCAGTGACAGGGTCCTAGCCAAAAACATTCAGTACTTC.

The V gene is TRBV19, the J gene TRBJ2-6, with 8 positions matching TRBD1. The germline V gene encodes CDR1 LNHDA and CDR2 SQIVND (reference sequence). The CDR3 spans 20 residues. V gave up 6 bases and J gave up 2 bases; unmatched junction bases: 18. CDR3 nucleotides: TGTGCCAGTAGCCCTACCCCGGGACAGGCTAGCAGCCCTGGGGCCAACGTCCTGACTTTC. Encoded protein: CASSPTPGQASSPGANVLTF.

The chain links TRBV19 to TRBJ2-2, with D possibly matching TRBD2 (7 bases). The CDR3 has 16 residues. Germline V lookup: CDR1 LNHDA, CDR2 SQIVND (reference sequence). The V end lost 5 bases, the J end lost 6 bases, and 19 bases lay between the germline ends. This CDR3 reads CASSPTGGQWAGELFF. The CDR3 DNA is TGTGCCAGTAGTCCAACCGGGGGGCAGTGGGCCGGGGAGCTGTTTTTT.

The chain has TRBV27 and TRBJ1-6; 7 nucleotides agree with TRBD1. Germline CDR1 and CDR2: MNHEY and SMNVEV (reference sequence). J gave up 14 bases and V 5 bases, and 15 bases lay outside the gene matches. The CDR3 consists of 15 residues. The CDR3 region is CASSIETGMGATLHF. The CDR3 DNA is TGTGCCAGCAGTATCGAGACAGGGATGGGGGCGACCCTCCACTTT.

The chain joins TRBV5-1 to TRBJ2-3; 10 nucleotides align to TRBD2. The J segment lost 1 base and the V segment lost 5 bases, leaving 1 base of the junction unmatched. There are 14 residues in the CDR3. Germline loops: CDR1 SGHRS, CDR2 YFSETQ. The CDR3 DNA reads TGCGCCAGCAGAACTAGCGGGGGCACAGATACGCAGTATTTT. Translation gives CASRTSGGTDTQYF.

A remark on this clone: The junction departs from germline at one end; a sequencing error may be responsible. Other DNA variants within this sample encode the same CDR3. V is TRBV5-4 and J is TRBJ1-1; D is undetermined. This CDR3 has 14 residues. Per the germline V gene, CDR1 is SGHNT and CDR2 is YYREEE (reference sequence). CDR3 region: CASSFSEINTEAFF. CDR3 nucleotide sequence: TGTGCCAGCAGCTTTTCGGAAATTAACACTGAGGCTTTCTTT.

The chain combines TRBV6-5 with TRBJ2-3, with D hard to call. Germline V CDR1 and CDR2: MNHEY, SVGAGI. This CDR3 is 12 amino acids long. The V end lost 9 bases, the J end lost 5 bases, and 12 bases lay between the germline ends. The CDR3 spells CASVGSGDTQYF. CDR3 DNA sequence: TGTGCCAGTGTCGGGTCGGGAGATACGCAGTATTTT.

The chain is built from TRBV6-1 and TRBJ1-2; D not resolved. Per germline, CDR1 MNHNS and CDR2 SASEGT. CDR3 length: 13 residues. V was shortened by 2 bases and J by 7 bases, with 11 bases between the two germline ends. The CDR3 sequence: CASSEQQEGGYTF. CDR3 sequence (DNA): TGTGCCAGCAGTGAACAGCAGGAGGGTGGCTACACCTTC.

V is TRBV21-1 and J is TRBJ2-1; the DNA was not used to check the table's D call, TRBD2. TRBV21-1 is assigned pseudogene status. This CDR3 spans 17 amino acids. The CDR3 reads CASSYRVASGPSNEQFF. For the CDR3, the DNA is TGTGCCAGCAGCTATAGGGTGGCTAGCGGCCCGTCCAATGAGCAGTTCTTC.

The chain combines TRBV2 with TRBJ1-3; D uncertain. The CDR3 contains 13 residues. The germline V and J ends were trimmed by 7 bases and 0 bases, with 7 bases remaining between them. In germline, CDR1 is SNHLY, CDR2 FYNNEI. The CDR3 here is CASKESSGNTIYF. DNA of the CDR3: TGTGCCAGCAAGGAGAGCTCTGGAAACACCATATATTTT.